What follows are 2 T cell receptor beta chains derived from one specimen sequenced in a study of blood T cell repertoires in COVID-19. TCRdb's table, derived via immunoSEQ multiplex PCR, lists solely in-frame clones and lacks some. The repertoire includes about 94,000 clones, roughly 84% of them detected once, and 4.9% sits in the top ten. The sequenced sample consisted of peripheral blood. Receptors were obtained from a woman older than 75 with acute or convalescent COVID-19.

The gene calls are TRBV5-1 and TRBJ2-7; unclear D gene. From germline, CDR1 is SGHRS and CDR2 YFSETQ. This CDR3 has 12 amino acids. The V end was cut by 3 bases, the J end by 2 bases, with 6 bases between. CDR3 nucleotides: TGCGCCAGCAGCTCCCCCGCCTACGAGCAGTACTTC. Protein product: CASSSPAYEQYF.

The chain couples TRBV29-1 to TRBJ1-3; a weak D match, TRBD1 (5 bases). CDR1 and CDR2 (germline): SQVTM, ANQGSEA. V was trimmed by 2 bases and J by 1 base, leaving 9 bases between them. The CDR3 contains 14 residues. The CDR3 coding sequence is TGCAGCGTTGAACAGGGCAGATCTGGAAACACCATATATTTT. It codes for CSVEQGRSGNTIYF. The variable domain in full, completed from reference TRBV29-1 and TRBJ1-3, reads SAVISQKPSRDICQRGTSLTIQCQVDSQVTMMFWYRQQPGQSLTLIATANQGSEATYESGFVIDKFPISRPNLTFSTLTVSNMSPEDSSIYLCSVEQGRSGNTIYFGEGSWLTVV.